One sample yielded the 5 T cell receptor beta chains listed below, sequenced in a study of Ad26.COV2.S vaccination and SARS-CoV-2 variants. Only in-frame clones appear in the TCRdb table, and some are missing; sequencing was by immunoSEQ multiplex PCR. This repertoire shows more than 300,000 clones, around four fifths found once; its top ten account for around 2.2%. Regarding treatment: some 20 received Ad26.COV2.S at low or high dose, single or two shots; 5 received placebo; per-sample allocation not given. After the first vaccine or placebo injection, samples were drawn on day 63. The sample was peripheral blood, taken in a trial of Ad26.COV2.S vaccine versus placebo. The receptors derive from a person aged 18 to 65 who received the Ad26.COV2.S COVID-19 vaccine or a placebo.

The V gene is TRBV25-1, the J gene TRBJ2-2, with D possibly being TRBD1 or TRBD2 (6 bases each). Trimming shortened V by 6 bases and J by 4 bases, and 12 bases separated the two germline ends. The CDR3 extends over 14 amino acids. Per the germline V gene, CDR1 is MGHDK and CDR2 is SYGVNS. CDR3 loop: CASRGGLSTGELFF. The CDR3 DNA is TGTGCCAGCAGGGGGGGCTTAAGCACCGGGGAGCTGTTTTTT.

V is TRBV27 and J is TRBJ1-1, with D hard to call. The germline V and J ends were trimmed by 0 bases and 4 bases, with 12 bases remaining between them. Germline assignment: CDR1 MNHEY and CDR2 SMNVEV (reference sequence). The CDR3 runs to 15 residues. The CDR3 protein is CASSLSTRISTEAFF. Here the CDR3 DNA reads TGTGCCAGCAGTTTATCGACGAGGATTTCCACTGAAGCTTTCTTT.

J is TRBJ1-4 and V is TRBV4-1; no reliable D call. Germline V CDR1 and CDR2: MGHRA, YSYEKL. CDR3 size: 15 residues. Trimming shortened V by 1 base and J by 5 bases, and 11 bases separated the two germline ends. The CDR3 sequence is CASSQGPGRNEKLFF. For the CDR3, the DNA is TGCGCCAGCAGCCAAGGGCCGGGCCGAAATGAAAAACTGTTTTTT.

The CDR3 DNA reads as TGTGCCAGCAGCCAAACCAGGGATGTATACGAGCAGTACTTC. Its translation: CASSQTRDVYEQYF. The chain carries TRBV3-1 (or the pseudogene TRBV3-2) and TRBJ2-7, with D possibly matching TRBD1 (5 bases). The germline gives CDR1 LGHDT, CDR2 YNNKEL (reference sequence). The V gene lost 2 bases and the J gene lost 4 bases, with 12 bases spanning the gap. The CDR3 has 14 amino acids.

This chain joins TRBV6-2 or TRBV6-3 and TRBJ1-2; D call uncertain. V lost 6 bases and J 8 bases, leaving 22 bases between the germline ends. Germline assignment: CDR1 MNHEY and CDR2 SVGEGT. The CDR3 is 15 amino acids. The CDR3 is CASSLRTTSLGGYTF. For the CDR3, the DNA is TGTGCCAGCAGCCTCCGGACTACCTCTTTGGGGGGCTACACCTTC.